The entry below describes one T cell receptor beta chain. The antigen is unknown. Sequencing used immunoSEQ multiplex PCR; TCRdb keeps in-frame clones, though not all of them. The sample has approximately 200,000 clones, around 94% seen once. The data were obtained in a study of T cell responses to AZD1222 COVID-19 vaccine. Study observations and caveats: No day 14 peak samples; only post-peak repertoires were characterized. Clonal diversity was possibly underestimated; the donors were predominantly white British and more often female. Nearly half of spike-specific TCRs reportedly target variant regions that are unmutated in the B.1.351 and B.1.1.7 variants. Vaccine-associated CD4 TCRs ranged over spike, dominating at 160-218 and 743-854.

V shed 0 bases and J shed 1 base, with 12 bases lying between them. The germline V gene encodes CDR1 LGHDT and CDR2 YNNKEL (reference sequence). CDR3 length: 16 residues. The source material was peripheral blood, sampled 28 days after the second dose of the MenACWY control vaccine. The source of this sequence is an adult who received the MenACWY meningococcal vaccine as a control. This sequence joins TRBV3-1 (or the pseudogene TRBV3-2) and TRBJ1-1; no definite D call. The CDR3 region has the DNA TGTGCCAGCAGCCAAGATGGGCTCGGAACGAACACTGAAGCTTTCTTT. It encodes CASSQDGLGTNTEAFF.